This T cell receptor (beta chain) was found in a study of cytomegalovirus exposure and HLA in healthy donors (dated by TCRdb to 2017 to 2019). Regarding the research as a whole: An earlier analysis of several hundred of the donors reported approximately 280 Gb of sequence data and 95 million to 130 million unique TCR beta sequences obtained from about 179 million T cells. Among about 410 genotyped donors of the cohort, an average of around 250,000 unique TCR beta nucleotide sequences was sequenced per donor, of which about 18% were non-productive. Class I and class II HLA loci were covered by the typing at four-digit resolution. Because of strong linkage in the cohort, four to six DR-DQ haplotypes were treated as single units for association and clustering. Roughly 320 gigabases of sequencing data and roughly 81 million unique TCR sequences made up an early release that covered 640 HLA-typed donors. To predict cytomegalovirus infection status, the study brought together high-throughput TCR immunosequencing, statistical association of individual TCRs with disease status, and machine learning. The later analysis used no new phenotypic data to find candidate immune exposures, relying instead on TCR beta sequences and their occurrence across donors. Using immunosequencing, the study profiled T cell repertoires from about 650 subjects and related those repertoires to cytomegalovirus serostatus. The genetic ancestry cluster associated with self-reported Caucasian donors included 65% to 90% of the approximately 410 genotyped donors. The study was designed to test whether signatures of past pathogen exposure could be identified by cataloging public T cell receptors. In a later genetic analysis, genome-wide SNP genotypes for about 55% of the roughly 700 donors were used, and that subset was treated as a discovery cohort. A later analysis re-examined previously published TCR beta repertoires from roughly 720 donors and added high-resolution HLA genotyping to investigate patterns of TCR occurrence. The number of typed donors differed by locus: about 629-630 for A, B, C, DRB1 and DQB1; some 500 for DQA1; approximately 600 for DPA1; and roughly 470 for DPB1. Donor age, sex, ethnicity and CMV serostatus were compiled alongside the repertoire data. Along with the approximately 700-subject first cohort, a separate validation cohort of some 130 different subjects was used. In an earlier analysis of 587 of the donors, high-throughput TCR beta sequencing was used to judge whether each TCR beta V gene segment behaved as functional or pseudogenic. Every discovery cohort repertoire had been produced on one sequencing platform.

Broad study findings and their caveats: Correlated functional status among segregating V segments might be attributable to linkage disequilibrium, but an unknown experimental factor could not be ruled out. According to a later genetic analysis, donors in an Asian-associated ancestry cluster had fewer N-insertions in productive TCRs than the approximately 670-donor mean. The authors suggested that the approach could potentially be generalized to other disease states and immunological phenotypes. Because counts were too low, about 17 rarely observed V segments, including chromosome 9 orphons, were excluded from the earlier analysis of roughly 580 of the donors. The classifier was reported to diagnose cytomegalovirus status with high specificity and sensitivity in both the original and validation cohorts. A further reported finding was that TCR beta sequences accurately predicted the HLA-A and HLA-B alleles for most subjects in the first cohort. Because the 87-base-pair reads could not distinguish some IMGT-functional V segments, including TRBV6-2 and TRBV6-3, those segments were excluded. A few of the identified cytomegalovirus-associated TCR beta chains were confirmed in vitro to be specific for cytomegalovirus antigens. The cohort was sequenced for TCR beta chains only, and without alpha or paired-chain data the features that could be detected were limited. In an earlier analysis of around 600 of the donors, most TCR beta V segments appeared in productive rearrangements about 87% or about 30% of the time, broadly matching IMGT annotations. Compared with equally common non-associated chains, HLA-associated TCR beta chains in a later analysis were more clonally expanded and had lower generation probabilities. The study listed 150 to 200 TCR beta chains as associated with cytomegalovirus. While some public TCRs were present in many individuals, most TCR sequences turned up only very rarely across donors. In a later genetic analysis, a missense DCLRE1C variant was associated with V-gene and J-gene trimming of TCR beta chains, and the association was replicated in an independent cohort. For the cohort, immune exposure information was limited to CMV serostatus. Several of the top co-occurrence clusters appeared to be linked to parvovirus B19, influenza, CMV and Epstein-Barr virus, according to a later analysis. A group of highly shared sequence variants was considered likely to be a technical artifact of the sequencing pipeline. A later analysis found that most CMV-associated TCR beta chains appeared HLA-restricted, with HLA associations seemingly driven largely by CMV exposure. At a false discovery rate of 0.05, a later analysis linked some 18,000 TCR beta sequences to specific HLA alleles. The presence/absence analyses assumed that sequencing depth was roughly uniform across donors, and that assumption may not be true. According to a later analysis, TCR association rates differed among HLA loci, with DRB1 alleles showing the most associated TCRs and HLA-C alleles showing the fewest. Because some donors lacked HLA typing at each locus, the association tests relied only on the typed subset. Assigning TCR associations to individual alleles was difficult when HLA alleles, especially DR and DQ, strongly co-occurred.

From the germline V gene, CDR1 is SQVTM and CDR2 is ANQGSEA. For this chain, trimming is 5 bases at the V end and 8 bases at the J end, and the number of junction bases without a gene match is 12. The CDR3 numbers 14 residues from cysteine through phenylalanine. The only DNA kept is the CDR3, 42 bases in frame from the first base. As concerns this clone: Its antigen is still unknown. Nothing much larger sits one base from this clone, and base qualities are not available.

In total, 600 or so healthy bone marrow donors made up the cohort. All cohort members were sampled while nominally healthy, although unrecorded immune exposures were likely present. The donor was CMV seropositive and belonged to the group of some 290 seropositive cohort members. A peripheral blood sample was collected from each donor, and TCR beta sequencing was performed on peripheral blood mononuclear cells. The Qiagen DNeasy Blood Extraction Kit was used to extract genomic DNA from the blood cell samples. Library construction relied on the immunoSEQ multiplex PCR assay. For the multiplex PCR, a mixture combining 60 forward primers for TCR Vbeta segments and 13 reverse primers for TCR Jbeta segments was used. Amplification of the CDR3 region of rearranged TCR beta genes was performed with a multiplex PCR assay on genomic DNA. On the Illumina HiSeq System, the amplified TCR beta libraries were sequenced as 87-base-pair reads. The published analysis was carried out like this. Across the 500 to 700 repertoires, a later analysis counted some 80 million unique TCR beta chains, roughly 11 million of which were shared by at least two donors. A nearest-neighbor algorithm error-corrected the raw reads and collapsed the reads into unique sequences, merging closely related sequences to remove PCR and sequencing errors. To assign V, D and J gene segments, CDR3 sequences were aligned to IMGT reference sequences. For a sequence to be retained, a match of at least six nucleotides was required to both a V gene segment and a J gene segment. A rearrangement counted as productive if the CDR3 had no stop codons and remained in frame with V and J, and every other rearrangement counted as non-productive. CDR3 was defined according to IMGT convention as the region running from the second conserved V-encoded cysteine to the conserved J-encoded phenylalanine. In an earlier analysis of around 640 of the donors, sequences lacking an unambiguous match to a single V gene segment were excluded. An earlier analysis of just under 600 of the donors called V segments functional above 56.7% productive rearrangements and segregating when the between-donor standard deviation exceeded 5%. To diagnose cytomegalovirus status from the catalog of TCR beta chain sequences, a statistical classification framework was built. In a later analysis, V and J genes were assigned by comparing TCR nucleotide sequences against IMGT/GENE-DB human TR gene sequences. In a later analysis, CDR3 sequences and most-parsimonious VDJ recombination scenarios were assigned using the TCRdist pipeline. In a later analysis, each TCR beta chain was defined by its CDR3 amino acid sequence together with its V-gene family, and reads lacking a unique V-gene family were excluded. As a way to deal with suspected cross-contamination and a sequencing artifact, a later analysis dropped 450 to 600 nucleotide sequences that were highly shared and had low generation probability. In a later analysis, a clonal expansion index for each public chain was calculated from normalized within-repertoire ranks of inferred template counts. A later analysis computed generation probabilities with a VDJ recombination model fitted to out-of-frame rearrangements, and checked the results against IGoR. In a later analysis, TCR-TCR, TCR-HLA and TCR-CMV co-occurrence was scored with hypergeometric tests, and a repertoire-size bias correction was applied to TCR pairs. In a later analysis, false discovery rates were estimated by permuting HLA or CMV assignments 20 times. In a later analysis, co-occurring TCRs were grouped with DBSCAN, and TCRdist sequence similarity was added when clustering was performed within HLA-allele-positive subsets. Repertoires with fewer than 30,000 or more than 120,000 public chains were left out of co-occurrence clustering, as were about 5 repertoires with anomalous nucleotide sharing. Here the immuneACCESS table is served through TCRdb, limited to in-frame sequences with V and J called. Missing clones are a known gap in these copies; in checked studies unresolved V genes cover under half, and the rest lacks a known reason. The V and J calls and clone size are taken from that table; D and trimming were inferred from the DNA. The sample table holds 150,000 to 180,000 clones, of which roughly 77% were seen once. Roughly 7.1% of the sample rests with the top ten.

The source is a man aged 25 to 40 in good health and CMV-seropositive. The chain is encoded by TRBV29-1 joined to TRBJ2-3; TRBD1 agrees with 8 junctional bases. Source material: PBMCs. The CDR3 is CSVPGQGHRGTQYF. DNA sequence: TGCAGCGTTCCCGGACAGGGACACAGAGGTACGCAGTATTTT.